A selection of T cell receptor beta chains follows, all from one sample in a study of T cell repertoires in cytomegalovirus infection. From the reads, TCRdb called clonotypes with MiXCR, one entry per CDR3 protein. The table lists approximately 910,000 distinct CDR3 sequences, 25% to 40% of them singletons, with roughly 13% in the top ten. Their target antigens are unknown. Sample: cultured CD8+ T cells from PBMCs, taken from culture after CMV antigen stimulation. Source of these receptors: a human donor in good health (CMV status not recorded). Some clones in this sample may be carry-over from other donors' samples. The CDR3 runs from the conserved cysteine through the conserved F or W. Each record gives: clone size, J gene, V gene, D gene, CDR3 protein, CDR3 DNA. The D gene is left open where the match is weak. Size is stated for part of the rows, as once, few or many counts, or as a class when the clone is expanded.

size: few; J: TRBJ1-6; V: TRBV15; D: .; CDR3: CATSGEGEIYNSPLHF; DNA: TGTGCCACCAGCGGGGAAGGGGAAATCTATAATTCACCCCTCCACTTT
size: many; J: TRBJ2-1; V: TRBV7-6; D: TRBD2; CDR3: CASSLVMTSAGTRFF; DNA: TGTGCCAGCAGCTTAGTCATGACTAGCGCAGGCACTCGGTTCTTC
size: few; J: TRBJ1-2; V: TRBV6-1; D: .; CDR3: CASRPARTPYGYTF; DNA: TGTGCCAGCAGGCCCGCCCGGACACCCTATGGCTACACCTTC
size: few; J: TRBJ1-3; V: TRBV10-3; D: .; CDR3: CAISESYRAPLGNTIYF; DNA: TGTGCCATCAGTGAGTCGTACAGGGCACCCCTTGGAAACACCATATATTTT
size: few; J: TRBJ1-1; V: TRBV5-1; D: .; CDR3: CASSLPWDGNPEAFF; DNA: TGCGCCAGCAGCTTACCCTGGGACGGTAATCCTGAAGCTTTCTTT
size: few; J: TRBJ2-5; V: TRBV27; D: .; CDR3: CASSYGLLQYF; DNA: TGTGCCAGCAGTTACGGACTTCTACAGTACTTC
size: .; J: TRBJ1-1; V: TRBV19; D: .; CDR3: CASSIDSMAFMNTEAFF; DNA: TGTGCCAGTAGTATAGACTCAATGGCCTTCATGAACACTGAAGCTTTCTTT
size: .; J: TRBJ2-1; V: TRBV6-1; D: TRBD2; CDR3: CASSVTGGLGNEQFF; DNA: TGTGCCAGCAGCGTAACGGGGGGGCTCGGGAATGAGCAGTTCTTC
size: .; J: TRBJ1-1; V: TRBV6-1; D: .; CDR3: CAISSPGAFF; DNA: TGTGCCATCTCGTCCCCTGGAGCTTTCTTT
size: few; J: TRBJ1-2; V: TRBV14; D: TRBD1; CDR3: CASSHTGGHYGYTF; DNA: TGTGCCAGCAGTCATACAGGGGGCCACTATGGCTACACCTTC
size: few; J: TRBJ2-5; V: TRBV2; D: .; CDR3: CATGGTQYF; DNA: TGTGCCACCGGTGGGACCCAGTACTTC
size: .; J: TRBJ2-6; V: TRBV14; D: .; CDR3: CASSGPTGLFYSGANVLTF; DNA: TGTGCCAGCAGCGGTCCGACAGGCCTATTTTACTCTGGGGCCAACGTCCTGACTTTC
size: .; J: TRBJ2-5; V: TRBV19; D: .; CDR3: CASSIGRGYQETQYF; DNA: TGTGCCAGTAGTATTGGGAGAGGGTACCAAGAGACCCAGTACTTC
size: few; J: TRBJ1-3; V: TRBV7-6; D: TRBD1; CDR3: CASSPPTGGSPSGNTIYF; DNA: TGTGCCAGCAGCCCACCGACAGGGGGGTCTCCCTCTGGAAACACCATATATTTT
size: .; J: TRBJ2-7; V: TRBV5-4; D: .; CDR3: CASTMNSRSSYEQYF; DNA: TGTGCCAGCACCATGAACAGCCGAAGCTCCTACGAGCAGTACTTC
size: .; J: TRBJ2-7; V: TRBV20-1; D: TRBD2; CDR3: CSAYLTSGRAIAYEQYF; DNA: TGCAGTGCTTATCTGACTAGCGGGAGGGCCATCGCCTACGAGCAGTACTTC
size: once; J: TRBJ1-2; V: TRBV2; D: TRBD1; CDR3: CASTEEGLTGLVYGYTF; DNA: TGTGCCAGCACTGAAGAGGGATTGACAGGGTTAGTCTATGGCTACACCTTC
size: .; J: TRBJ1-1; V: TRBV4-1; D: .; CDR3: CASSHAGVNTEAFF; DNA: TGCGCCAGCAGCCACGCAGGGGTGAACACTGAAGCTTTCTTT
size: .; J: TRBJ2-1; V: TRBV28; D: .; CDR3: CASNQRRVEQFF; DNA: TGTGCCAGCAACCAAAGACGGGTTGAGCAGTTCTTC
size: .; J: TRBJ2-3; V: TRBV19; D: .; CDR3: CASRDLGHPDTQYF; DNA: TGTGCCAGCCGTGACCTGGGGCACCCAGATACGCAGTATTTT
size: .; J: TRBJ2-7; V: TRBV7-4; D: TRBD2; CDR3: CASSGLSGGSYEQYF; DNA: TGTGCCAGCAGCGGCCTTAGCGGGGGGTCCTACGAGCAGTACTTC
size: few; J: TRBJ1-2; V: TRBV29-1; D: TRBD1; CDR3: CSVERAPGTGEGLYGYTF; DNA: TGCAGCGTTGAAAGGGCCCCCGGGACAGGGGAGGGTCTGTATGGCTACACCTTC
size: .; J: TRBJ2-1; V: TRBV2; D: TRBD2; CDR3: CASSASGENEQFF; DNA: TGTGCCAGCAGTGCTAGCGGGGAAAATGAGCAGTTCTTC
size: .; J: TRBJ1-4; V: TRBV5-1; D: .; CDR3: CASSLNRASTNEKLFF; DNA: TGCGCCAGCAGCTTGAACCGGGCTTCAACTAATGAAAAACTGTTTTTT
size: .; J: TRBJ2-6; V: TRBV20-1; D: TRBD1; CDR3: CSADGQGAGGANVPTF; DNA: TGCAGTGCTGATGGACAGGGGGCTGGTGGGGCCAACGTCCCGACTTTC
size: .; J: TRBJ2-5; V: TRBV7-9; D: TRBD2; CDR3: CASSPSGALETQYF; DNA: TGTGCCAGCAGCCCCAGCGGGGCATTGGAGACCCAGTACTTC
size: few; J: TRBJ1-6; V: TRBV7-8; D: .; CDR3: CASSLSIPGQGYSPLHF; DNA: TGTGCCAGCAGCTTAAGTATTCCGGGCCAGGGTTATTCACCCCTCCACTTT
size: few; J: TRBJ1-5; V: TRBV6-5; D: .; CDR3: CASSYSSVQPQHF; DNA: TGTGCCAGCAGTTACTCCTCCGTGCAGCCCCAGCATTTT